This T cell receptor beta chain was retrieved from a study of blood T cell repertoires in COVID-19. This CDR3 comprises 15 residues. Trimming pared 5 bases from V and 2 bases from J, leaving 14 bases between. CDR1 and CDR2 from the germline V gene are SGHTA and FQGTGA. Original processing methods: Amplification from reference gene primers served as the basis for estimated nucleated cell counts. Libraries were prepared by immunoSEQ multiplex PCR; TCRdb keeps only in-frame clonotypes and omits some of them. The DNA was the basis for D and trimming; V, J and clone size are from that table. This table holds fewer than 150,000 clones, roughly 86% found once.

Material for sequencing was peripheral blood. The receptor's source is a human donor in a cohort sampled during active COVID-19. The chain joins TRBV7-3 to TRBJ2-3, with D possibly TRBD1 on 6 matching bases. In DNA, the CDR3 is TGTGCCAGCAGCCCCGGCAGGGGTTACACAGATACGCAGTATTTT. As protein: CASSPGRGYTDTQYF.